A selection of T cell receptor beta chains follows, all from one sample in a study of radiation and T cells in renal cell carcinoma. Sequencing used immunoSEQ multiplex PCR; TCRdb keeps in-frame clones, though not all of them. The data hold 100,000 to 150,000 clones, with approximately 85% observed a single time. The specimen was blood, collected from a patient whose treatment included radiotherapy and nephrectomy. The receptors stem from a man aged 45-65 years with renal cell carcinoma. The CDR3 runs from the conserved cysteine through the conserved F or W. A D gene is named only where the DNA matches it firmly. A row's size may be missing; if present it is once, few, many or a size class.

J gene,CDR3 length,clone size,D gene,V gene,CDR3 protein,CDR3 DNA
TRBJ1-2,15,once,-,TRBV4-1,CASSQDLRGRYGYTF,TGCGCCAGCAGCCAAGATCTGAGGGGACGCTATGGCTACACCTTC
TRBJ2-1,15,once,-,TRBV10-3,CAISEQRGTWNEQFF,TGTGCCATCAGTGAGCAGCGCGGGACCTGGAATGAGCAGTTCTTC
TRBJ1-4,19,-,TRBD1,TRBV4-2,CASSQDRTGRWGTNEKLFF,TGTGCCAGCAGCCAAGATAGGACAGGGCGGTGGGGAACTAATGAAAAACTGTTTTTT
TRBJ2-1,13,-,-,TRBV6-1,CASRRAGSNEQFF,TGTGCCAGCAGAAGGGCGGGGTCCAATGAGCAGTTCTTC
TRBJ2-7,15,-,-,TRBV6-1,CASSRGGFGPYEQYF,TGTGCCAGCAGCCGAGGGGGGTTCGGCCCCTACGAGCAGTACTTC
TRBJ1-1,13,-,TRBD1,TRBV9,CASSGQGLTEAFF,TGTGCCAGCAGCGGACAGGGTTTGACTGAAGCTTTCTTT
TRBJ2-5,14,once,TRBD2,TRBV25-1,CASSRSSGLETQYF,TGTGCCAGCAGTAGGTCTAGCGGTCTGGAGACCCAGTACTTC
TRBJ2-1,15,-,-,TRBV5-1,CASSPNQRAYNEQFF,TGCGCCAGCAGCCCCAATCAGCGGGCCTACAATGAGCAGTTCTTC
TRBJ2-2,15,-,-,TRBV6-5,CASSLGGTYTGELFF,TGTGCCAGCAGTTTGGGAGGCACCTACACCGGGGAGCTGTTTTTT
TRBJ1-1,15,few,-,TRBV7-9,CASSPQTGMNTEAFF,TGTGCCAGCAGCCCGCAGACAGGTATGAACACTGAAGCTTTCTTT
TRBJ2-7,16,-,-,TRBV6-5,CASSYRGGTTPYEQYF,TGTGCCAGCAGTTACAGGGGGGGCACAACCCCCTACGAGCAGTACTTC
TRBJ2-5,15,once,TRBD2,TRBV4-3,CASSQDRRGGETQYF,TGCGCCAGCAGCCAAGATAGGCGCGGGGGAGAGACCCAGTACTTC
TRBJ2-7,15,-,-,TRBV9,CASSVGLAYSYEQYF,TGTGCCAGCAGCGTAGGCCTAGCGTACTCCTACGAGCAGTACTTC
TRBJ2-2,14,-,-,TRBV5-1,CASSFGDNTGELFF,TGCGCCAGCAGCTTTGGTGACAACACCGGGGAGCTGTTTTTT
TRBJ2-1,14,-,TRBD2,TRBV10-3,CAIRGLAGANEQFF,TGTGCCATCAGAGGACTAGCGGGGGCCAATGAGCAGTTCTTC
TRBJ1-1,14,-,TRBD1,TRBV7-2,CASSLAHGQGVAFF,TGTGCCAGCAGCTTAGCGCACGGACAGGGGGTGGCTTTCTTT
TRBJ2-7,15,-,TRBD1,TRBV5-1,CASSLGGGQGYEQYF,TGCGCCAGCAGCTTGGGGGGAGGACAGGGCTACGAGCAGTACTTC
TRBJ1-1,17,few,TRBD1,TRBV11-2,CASSLGGTGYWNTEAFF,TGTGCCAGCAGCTTAGGGGGGACAGGGTATTGGAACACTGAAGCTTTCTTT
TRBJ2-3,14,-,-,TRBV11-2,CASSLEGLRDTQYF,TGTGCCAGCAGCTTAGAGGGACTCAGGGATACGCAGTATTTT
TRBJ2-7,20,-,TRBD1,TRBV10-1,CASSESIVWDRGKSSYEQYF,TGCGCCAGCAGTGAGTCTATAGTATGGGACAGGGGTAAAAGCTCCTACGAGCAGTACTTC
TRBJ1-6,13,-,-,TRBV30,CAWDRILNSPLHF,TGTGCCTGGGACAGAATACTTAATTCACCCCTCCACTTT
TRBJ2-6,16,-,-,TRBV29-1,CSVYRDTDSGANVLTF,TGCAGCGTGTACCGGGACACCGACTCTGGGGCCAACGTCCTGACTTTC
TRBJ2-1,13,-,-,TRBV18,CASSPGLNNEQFF,TGTGCCAGCTCACCAGGACTGAACAATGAGCAGTTCTTC
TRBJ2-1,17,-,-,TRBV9,CASSVAPGASSYNEQFF,TGTGCCAGCAGCGTAGCTCCGGGGGCCAGCTCCTACAATGAGCAGTTCTTC
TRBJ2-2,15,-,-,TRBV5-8,CASSGYRVGTGELFF,TGTGCCAGCAGCGGGTACAGGGTGGGCACCGGGGAGCTGTTTTTT
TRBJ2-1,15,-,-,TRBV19,CASSISGSSYNEQFF,TGTGCCAGTAGTATATCAGGGAGCTCCTACAATGAGCAGTTCTTC
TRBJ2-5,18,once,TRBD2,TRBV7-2,CASSSAPGTSGSLETQYF,TGTGCCAGCAGTTCGGCTCCCGGGACTAGCGGGAGCCTGGAGACCCAGTACTTC
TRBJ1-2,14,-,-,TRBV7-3,CASRLSTATYGYTF,TGTGCCAGCAGACTATCTACAGCAACCTATGGCTACACCTTC
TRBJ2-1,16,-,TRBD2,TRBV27,CASRSSGRYSYNEQFF,TGTGCCAGCAGAAGTAGCGGGAGATACTCCTACAATGAGCAGTTCTTC
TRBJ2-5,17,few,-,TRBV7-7,CASSPIIGALVGETQYF,TGTGCTAGCAGCCCCATAATCGGGGCGTTGGTGGGGGAGACCCAGTACTTC
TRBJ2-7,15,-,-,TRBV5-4,CASSKNTGVDYEQYF,TGTGCCAGCAGTAAAAATACCGGGGTGGACTACGAGCAGTACTTC
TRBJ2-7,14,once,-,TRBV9,CASSHQGSSYEQYF,TGTGCCAGCAGCCACCAGGGAAGCTCCTACGAGCAGTACTTC
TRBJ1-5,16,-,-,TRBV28,CASSTTGRGGNQPQHF,TGTGCCAGCAGTACCACAGGGAGGGGGGGAAATCAGCCCCAGCATTTT
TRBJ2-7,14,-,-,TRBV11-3,CASTRGLGIREQYF,TGTGCCAGCACCCGGGGGTTGGGAATACGCGAGCAGTACTTC
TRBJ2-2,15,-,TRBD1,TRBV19,CASRTGGNQAGELFF,TGTGCCAGTAGGACAGGGGGCAATCAGGCCGGGGAGCTGTTTTTT
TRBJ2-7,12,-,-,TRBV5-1,CASSPGGYEQYF,TGCGCCAGCAGCCCGGGTGGGTACGAGCAGTACTTC
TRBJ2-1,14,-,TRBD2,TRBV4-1,CASSQDLGRDEQFF,TGCGCCAGCAGCCAAGATCTTGGGAGGGATGAGCAGTTCTTC
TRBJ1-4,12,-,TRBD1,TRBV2,CASSFMGQEVFF,TGTGCCAGCAGTTTCATGGGACAGGAGGTGTTTTTT
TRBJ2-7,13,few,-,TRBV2,CASSEPYSYEQYF,TGTGCCAGCAGTGAACCCTACAGTTACGAGCAGTACTTC
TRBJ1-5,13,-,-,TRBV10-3,CAISGRDDQPQHF,TGTGCCATCAGTGGGCGGGACGATCAGCCCCAGCATTTT
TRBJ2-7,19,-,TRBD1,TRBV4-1,CASSQGPKQGQGVPGEQYF,TGCGCCAGCAGCCAAGGACCCAAGCAGGGACAGGGGGTTCCCGGCGAGCAGTACTTC
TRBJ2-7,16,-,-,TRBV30,CAWRLAQEPSSYEQYF,TGTGCCTGGAGGCTAGCCCAGGAACCGAGCTCCTACGAGCAGTACTTC
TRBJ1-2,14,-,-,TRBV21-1,CASSKVWGNYGYTF,TGTGCCAGCAGCAAAGTATGGGGGAACTATGGCTACACCTTC
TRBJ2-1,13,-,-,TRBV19,CASKPGTYNEQFF,TGTGCCAGTAAACCCGGGACCTACAATGAGCAGTTCTTC
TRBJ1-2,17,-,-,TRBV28,CASSHAAFGGGGYGYTF,TGTGCCAGCAGCCACGCGGCCTTCGGAGGGGGGGGCTATGGCTACACCTTC
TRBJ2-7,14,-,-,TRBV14,CASSDGTRLYEQYF,TGTGCCAGCAGCGACGGGACACGGCTCTACGAGCAGTACTTC
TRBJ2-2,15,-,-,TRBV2,CASSPQGTNTGELFF,TGTGCCAGCAGCCCGCAGGGGACGAACACCGGGGAGCTGTTTTTT
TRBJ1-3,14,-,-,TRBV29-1,CSVDTGGSGNTIYF,TGCAGCGTTGATACGGGCGGCTCTGGAAACACCATATATTTT
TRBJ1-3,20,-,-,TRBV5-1,CASSPNRDLNLPRSGNTIYF,TGCGCCAGCAGCCCAAACAGAGACCTAAACTTACCACGCTCTGGAAACACCATATATTTT
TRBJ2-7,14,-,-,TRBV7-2,CASSSRGFNYEQYF,TGTGCCAGCAGCTCCAGGGGCTTCAACTACGAGCAGTACTTC
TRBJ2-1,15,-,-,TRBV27,CASSFLSTGGNEQFF,TGTGCCAGCAGTTTCCTGAGTACGGGCGGCAATGAGCAGTTCTTC
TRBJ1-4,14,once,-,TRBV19,CASAMGGGNEKLFF,TGTGCCAGTGCCATGGGGGGCGGGAATGAAAAACTGTTTTTT